This T cell receptor (beta chain) was recovered during a study of blood T cells in healthy people across ages. For this clonotype: Its antigen is still unknown.

Study-wide results and limits: Higher diversity, along with more naive CD4+ cells, distinguished long-lived donors from aged donors. Since the PBMCs were unsorted, naive and antigen-experienced cells could not be conclusively compared.

With 7 bases removed from V and 0 bases from J, the gap between germline ends came to 12 bases. CDR3 length: 14 residues. Germline lookup yields CDR1 LNHNV and CDR2 YYDKDF (reference sequence). A J-beta primer mix and a sample-barcoded 5' primer were used in a second PCR of about 7 to 12 cycles. Each TCR beta cDNA got a 12-nucleotide random molecular identifier. TCRdb re-derived calls from the 5' RACE reads in MiXCR, one entry per CDR3 protein. The table records roughly 2 million distinct CDR3 sequences, about 50% of them present only once. The receptor comes from a woman aged 40 to 50 in good health. The rearrangement uses TRBV15 and TRBJ1-2, with a tentative D call TRBD1 (5 bases). Sequencing input: blood. The CDR3 nucleotides read TGTGCCACCACCGGGGGTGGTGCTAACTATGGCTACACCTTC. Translating gives CATTGGGANYGYTF.